The present T cell receptor beta chain was sequenced within a study of blood T cells in healthy people across ages. Study observations and caveats: Per million T cells, TCR beta diversity dropped about linearly as age rose.

Then a second PCR, running roughly 7 to 11 cycles, was carried out with a sample-barcoded 5' primer and a J-beta primer mix. Per-sample output comprised a minimum of 3 million paired-end reads containing CDR3. TCRdb used MiXCR to reprocess the 5' RACE reads, holding one entry per CDR3 protein. The sample has some 1.5 million distinct CDR3 sequences, 25% to 30% seen once. The sample holds a few counts of this clonotype. Its antigen is unidentified. After removal of 2 bases from V and 9 bases from J, the junction contained 14 bases not matched to a gene. The CDR3 has 16 amino acids. Per germline, CDR1 SGDLS and CDR2 YYNGEE.

The sequenced material came from blood. The origin of this receptor is a woman in her thirties in good health. The chain is built from TRBV9 and TRBJ2-7, with TRBD2 matching 10 bases. The DNA for the CDR3 is TGTGCCAGCAGCGTGAGCGGGGGGGCCATTGCCCACGTGCAGTACTTC. Translated: CASSVSGGAIAHVQYF.